The sequence of this T cell receptor (beta chain) was determined in a study of cytomegalovirus exposure and HLA in healthy donors. PCR involved 60 Vbeta and 13 Jbeta primers. Produced via immunoSEQ multiplex PCR; TCRdb's table is partial and in-frame only. Among about 90,000 clones listed, around 85% were seen once. Germline V gives CDR1 SGHNT, CDR2 YENEEA. Trimming took off 5 bases at V and 0 bases at J, with 13 bases between the two ends. CDR3 length: 16 residues. This chain joins TRBV11-3 and TRBJ2-2, with D unclear. The sequence was collected from a man under 40 in good health and CMV-seronegative. The sample consisted of PBMCs. CDR3 protein: CASSPWSTANTGELFF. In DNA, the CDR3 is TGTGCCAGCAGCCCATGGAGCACCGCGAACACCGGGGAGCTGTTTTTT.